This T cell receptor (beta chain) was retrieved from a study of cytomegalovirus exposure and HLA in healthy donors. The trim removed 3 bases at V and 2 bases at J, leaving 3 bases unmatched. The CDR3 spans 14 residues. CDR1 is GTSNPN, CDR2 SVGIG, per germline (reference sequence). The PCR employed 60 Vbeta primers together with 13 Jbeta primers. Clones were read by immunoSEQ multiplex PCR, and TCRdb kept only the in-frame ones, dropping some. The sample holds about 300,000 clones, 86% seen once. The sequence was collected from a man aged 35 to 55 in good health and CMV-seropositive. This chain connects TRBV30 to TRBJ2-1; 8 nucleotides match TRBD1. Material for sequencing was PBMCs. The CDR3 sequence: CAWRDRAPYNEQFF. The DNA of the CDR3 is TGTGCCTGGAGGGACAGGGCCCCCTACAATGAGCAGTTCTTC.